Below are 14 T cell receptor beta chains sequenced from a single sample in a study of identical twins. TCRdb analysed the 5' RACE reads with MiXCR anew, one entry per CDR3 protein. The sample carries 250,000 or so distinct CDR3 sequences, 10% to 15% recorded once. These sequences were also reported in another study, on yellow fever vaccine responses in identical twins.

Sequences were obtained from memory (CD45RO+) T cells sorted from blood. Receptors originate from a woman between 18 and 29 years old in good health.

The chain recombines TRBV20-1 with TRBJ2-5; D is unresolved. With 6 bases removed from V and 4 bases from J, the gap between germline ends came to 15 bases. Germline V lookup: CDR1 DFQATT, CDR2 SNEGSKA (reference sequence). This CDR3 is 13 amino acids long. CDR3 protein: CSAPLGKGETQYF. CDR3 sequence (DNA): TGCAGTGCACCCCTCGGAAAGGGAGAGACCCAGTACTTC.

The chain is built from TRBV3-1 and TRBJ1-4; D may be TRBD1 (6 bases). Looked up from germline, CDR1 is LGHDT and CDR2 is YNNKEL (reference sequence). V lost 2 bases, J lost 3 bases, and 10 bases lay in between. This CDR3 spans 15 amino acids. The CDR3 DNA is TGTGCCAGCAGCCAAACGACAGGCCCTAATGAAAAACTGTTTTTT. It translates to CASSQTTGPNEKLFF.

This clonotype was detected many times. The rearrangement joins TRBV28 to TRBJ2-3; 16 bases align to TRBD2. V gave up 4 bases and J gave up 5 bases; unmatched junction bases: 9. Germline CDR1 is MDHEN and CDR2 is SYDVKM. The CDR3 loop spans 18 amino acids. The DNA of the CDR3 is TGTGCCAGCAGTTCCGGGACTAGCGGGAGGGCCGGAAAAGATACGCAGTATTTT. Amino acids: CASSSGTSGRAGKDTQYF.

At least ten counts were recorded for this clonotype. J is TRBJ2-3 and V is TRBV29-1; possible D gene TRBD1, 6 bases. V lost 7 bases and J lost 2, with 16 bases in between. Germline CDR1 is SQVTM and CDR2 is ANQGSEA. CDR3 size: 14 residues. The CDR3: CSAFPTGDTDTQYF. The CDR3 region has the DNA TGCAGCGCCTTTCCGACAGGAGACACAGATACGCAGTATTTT.

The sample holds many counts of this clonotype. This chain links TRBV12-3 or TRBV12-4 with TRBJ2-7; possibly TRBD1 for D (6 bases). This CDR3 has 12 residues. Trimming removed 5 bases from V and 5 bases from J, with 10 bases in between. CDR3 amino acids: CASSRDRHEQYF. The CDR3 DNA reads TGTGCCAGCAGTCGAGACAGGCACGAGCAGTACTTC.

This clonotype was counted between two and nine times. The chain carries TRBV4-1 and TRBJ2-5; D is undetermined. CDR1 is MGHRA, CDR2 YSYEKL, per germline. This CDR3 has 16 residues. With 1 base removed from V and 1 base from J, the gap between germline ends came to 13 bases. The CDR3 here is CASSQAAARSQETQYF. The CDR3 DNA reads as TGCGCCAGCAGCCAAGCGGCGGCCAGATCCCAAGAGACCCAGTACTTC.

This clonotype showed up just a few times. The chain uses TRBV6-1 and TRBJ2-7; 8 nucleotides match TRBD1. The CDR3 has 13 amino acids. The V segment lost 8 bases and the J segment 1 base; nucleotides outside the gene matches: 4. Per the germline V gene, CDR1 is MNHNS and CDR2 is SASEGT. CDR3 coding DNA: TGTGCCAGCGCAGACAGGGGTTCCTACGAGCAGTACTTC. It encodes CASADRGSYEQYF.

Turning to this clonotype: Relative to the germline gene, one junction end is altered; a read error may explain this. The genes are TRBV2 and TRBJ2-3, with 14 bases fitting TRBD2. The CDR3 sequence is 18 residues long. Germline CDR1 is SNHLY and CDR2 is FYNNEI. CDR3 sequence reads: CTSSPRLAGGPGTDTQYF. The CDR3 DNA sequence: TGTACCAGCAGTCCCAGACTAGCGGGGGGGCCCGGCACAGATACGCAGTATTTT.

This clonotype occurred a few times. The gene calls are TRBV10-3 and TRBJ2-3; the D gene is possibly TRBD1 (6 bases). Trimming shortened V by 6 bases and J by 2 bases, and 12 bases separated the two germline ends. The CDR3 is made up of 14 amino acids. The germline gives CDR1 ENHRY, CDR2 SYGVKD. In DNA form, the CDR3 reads TGTGCCATCAGAGGGGACACCTTCACAGATACGCAGTATTTT. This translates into CAIRGDTFTDTQYF.

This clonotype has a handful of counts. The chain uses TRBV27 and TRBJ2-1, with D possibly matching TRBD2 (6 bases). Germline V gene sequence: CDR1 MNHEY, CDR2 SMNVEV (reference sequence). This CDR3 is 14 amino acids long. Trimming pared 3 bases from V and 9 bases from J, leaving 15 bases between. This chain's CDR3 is CASSLLRDGGEQFF. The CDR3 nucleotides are TGTGCCAGCAGTTTGTTGCGGGACGGCGGTGAGCAGTTCTTC.

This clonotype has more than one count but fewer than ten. In DNA, the CDR3 is TGTGCCAGCAGTTTTGACACCGCCGGGGGCTACACCTTC. Amino acid sequence: CASSFDTAGGYTF. The chain recombines TRBV12-3 or TRBV12-4 with TRBJ1-2, with D unresolved. CDR3 length: 13 residues. Trimming took off 3 bases at V and 8 bases at J, with 13 bases between the two ends.

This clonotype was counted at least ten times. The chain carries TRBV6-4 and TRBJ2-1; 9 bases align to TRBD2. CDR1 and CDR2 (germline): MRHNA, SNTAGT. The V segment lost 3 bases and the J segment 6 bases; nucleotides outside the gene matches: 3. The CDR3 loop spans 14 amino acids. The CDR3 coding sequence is TGTGCCAGCAGTGAATCTAGCGGGACCAATGAGCAGTTCTTC. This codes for CASSESSGTNEQFF.

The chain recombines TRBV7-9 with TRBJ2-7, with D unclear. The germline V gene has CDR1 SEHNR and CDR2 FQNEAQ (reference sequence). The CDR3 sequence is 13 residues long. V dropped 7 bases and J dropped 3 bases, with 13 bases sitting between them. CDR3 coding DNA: TGTGCCAGCACCCGCTTGTCCGTCTACGAGCAGTACTTC. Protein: CASTRLSVYEQYF.

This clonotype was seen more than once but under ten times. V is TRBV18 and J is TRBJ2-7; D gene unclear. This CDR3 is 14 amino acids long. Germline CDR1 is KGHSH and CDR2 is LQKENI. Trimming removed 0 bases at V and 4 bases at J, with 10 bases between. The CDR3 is CASSPPGKTYEQYF. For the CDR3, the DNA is TGTGCCAGCTCACCACCCGGTAAGACTTACGAGCAGTACTTC.